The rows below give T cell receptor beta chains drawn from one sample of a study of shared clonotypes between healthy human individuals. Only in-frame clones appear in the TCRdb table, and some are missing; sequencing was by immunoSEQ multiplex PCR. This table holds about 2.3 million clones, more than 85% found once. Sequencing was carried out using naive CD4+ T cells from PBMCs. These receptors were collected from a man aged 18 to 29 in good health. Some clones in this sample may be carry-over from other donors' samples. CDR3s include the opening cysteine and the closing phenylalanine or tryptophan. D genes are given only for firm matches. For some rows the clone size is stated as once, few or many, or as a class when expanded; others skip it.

CDR3 protein: CASSLVGSTGELFF
CDR3 DNA: TGTGCCAGCAGCTTAGTTGGCTCCACCGGGGAGCTGTTTTTT
J gene: TRBJ2-2
D gene: NA
clone size: NA
V gene: TRBV7-9

CDR3 protein: CASAGPQGTQETQYF
CDR3 DNA: TGTGCCAGCGCAGGACCCCAGGGTACGCAAGAGACCCAGTACTTC
J gene: TRBJ2-5
D gene: NA
clone size: NA
V gene: TRBV27

CDR3 protein: CASSGLSKYEQYF
CDR3 DNA: TGTGCCAGCAGCGGGTTATCGAAGTACGAGCAGTACTTC
J gene: TRBJ2-7
D gene: NA
clone size: NA
V gene: TRBV7-9

CDR3 protein: CASSLVSTYEQYF
CDR3 DNA: TGCGCCAGCAGCTTGGTCAGTACCTACGAGCAGTACTTC
J gene: TRBJ2-7
D gene: NA
clone size: NA
V gene: TRBV5-1

CDR3 protein: CASSAGTGSGNIQYF
CDR3 DNA: TGTGCCAGCAGTGCCGGGACAGGGTCCGGAAACATTCAGTACTTC
J gene: TRBJ2-4
D gene: TRBD1
clone size: NA
V gene: TRBV28

CDR3 protein: CASSLLRGVDQPQHF
CDR3 DNA: TGTGCCAGCTCACTTCTCCGGGGTGTGGATCAGCCCCAGCATTTT
J gene: TRBJ1-5
D gene: NA
clone size: NA
V gene: TRBV18

CDR3 protein: CAWRGPSSYNEQFF
CDR3 DNA: TGTGCCTGGAGGGGACCGAGCTCCTACAATGAGCAGTTCTTC
J gene: TRBJ2-1
D gene: NA
clone size: few
V gene: TRBV30

CDR3 protein: CASSFGHSYQPQHF
CDR3 DNA: TGTGCCAGCAGTTTCGGTCATTCTTATCAGCCCCAGCATTTT
J gene: TRBJ1-5
D gene: NA
clone size: NA
V gene: TRBV27

CDR3 protein: CASSLNPTDTQYF
CDR3 DNA: TGTGCCAGCAGCCTCAACCCCACAGATACGCAGTATTTT
J gene: TRBJ2-3
D gene: NA
clone size: NA
V gene: TRBV7-7

CDR3 protein: CSVDLGLSYGYTF
CDR3 DNA: TGCAGCGTTGATTTGGGGCTGAGCTATGGCTACACCTTC
J gene: TRBJ1-2
D gene: NA
clone size: NA
V gene: TRBV29-1

CDR3 protein: CASSLGTLNTEAFF
CDR3 DNA: TGTGCCAGCAGCTTAGGGACGCTGAACACTGAAGCTTTCTTT
J gene: TRBJ1-1
D gene: NA
clone size: few
V gene: TRBV7-9

CDR3 protein: CASSPGTANYGYTF
CDR3 DNA: TGCGCCAGCAGCCCCGGGACAGCAAACTATGGCTACACCTTC
J gene: TRBJ1-2
D gene: TRBD1
clone size: NA
V gene: TRBV5-1

CDR3 protein: CASSLWVAPGRETQYF
CDR3 DNA: TGTGCCAGCAGTTTATGGGTAGCACCTGGGAGGGAGACCCAGTACTTC
J gene: TRBJ2-5
D gene: NA
clone size: NA
V gene: TRBV28

CDR3 protein: CASSPGRVGGEQYF
CDR3 DNA: TGTGCCAGCAGCCCGGGAAGGGTAGGCGGCGAGCAGTACTTC
J gene: TRBJ2-7
D gene: NA
clone size: NA
V gene: TRBV9

CDR3 protein: CASSLNGQGSEKLFF
CDR3 DNA: TGCGCCAGCAGCTTAAATGGACAGGGAAGTGAAAAACTGTTTTTT
J gene: TRBJ1-4
D gene: TRBD1
clone size: NA
V gene: TRBV5-1

CDR3 protein: CASKAGSGYTDTQYF
CDR3 DNA: TGTGCTTCGAAGGCAGGGAGTGGTTACACAGATACGCAGTATTTT
J gene: TRBJ2-3
D gene: NA
clone size: NA
V gene: TRBV28

CDR3 protein: CASSLPGSGANVLTF
CDR3 DNA: TGTGCCAGCAGCTTACCAGGGTCTGGGGCCAACGTCCTGACTTTC
J gene: TRBJ2-6
D gene: NA
clone size: NA
V gene: TRBV7-3

CDR3 protein: CASSDGAGRYNEQFF
CDR3 DNA: TGTGCCAGCAGTGACGGAGCGGGCCGGTACAATGAGCAGTTCTTC
J gene: TRBJ2-1
D gene: NA
clone size: NA
V gene: TRBV6-4

CDR3 protein: CASSQPTGTGGAFF
CDR3 DNA: TGCGCCAGCAGCCAACCCACCGGGACAGGAGGAGCTTTCTTT
J gene: TRBJ1-1
D gene: TRBD1
clone size: NA
V gene: TRBV4-3

CDR3 protein: CASSLGLALSTDTQYF
CDR3 DNA: TGTGCCAGCAGTTTAGGCCTAGCGCTTAGCACAGATACGCAGTATTTT
J gene: TRBJ2-3
D gene: NA
clone size: NA
V gene: TRBV28

CDR3 protein: CASSLGLVGDRVTIYF
CDR3 DNA: TGTGCCAGCAGCTTAGGACTCGTAGGGGACCGAGTCACCATATATTTT
J gene: TRBJ1-3
D gene: NA
clone size: NA
V gene: TRBV7-9

CDR3 protein: CASSPSQVTSGNTIYF
CDR3 DNA: TGTGCCAGCTCACCTTCACAGGTCACCTCTGGAAACACCATATATTTT
J gene: TRBJ1-3
D gene: NA
clone size: NA
V gene: TRBV18

CDR3 protein: CASTISGGSQSEQYF
CDR3 DNA: TGTGCCAGCACTATTAGCGGAGGGTCCCAATCCGAGCAGTACTTC
J gene: TRBJ2-7
D gene: NA
clone size: NA
V gene: TRBV6-6